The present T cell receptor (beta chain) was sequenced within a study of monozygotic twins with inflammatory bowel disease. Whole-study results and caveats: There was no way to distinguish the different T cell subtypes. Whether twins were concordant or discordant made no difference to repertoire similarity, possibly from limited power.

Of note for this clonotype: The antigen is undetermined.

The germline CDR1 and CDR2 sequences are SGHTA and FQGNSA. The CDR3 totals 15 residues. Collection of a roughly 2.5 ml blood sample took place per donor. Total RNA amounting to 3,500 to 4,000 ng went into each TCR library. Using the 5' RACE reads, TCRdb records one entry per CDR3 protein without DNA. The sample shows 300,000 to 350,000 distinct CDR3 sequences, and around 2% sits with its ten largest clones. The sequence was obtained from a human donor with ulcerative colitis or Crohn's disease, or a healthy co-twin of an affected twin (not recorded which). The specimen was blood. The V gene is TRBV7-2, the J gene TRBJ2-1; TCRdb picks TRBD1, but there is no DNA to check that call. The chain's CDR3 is CASSLVSRGNNEQFF.